The clone carrying this T cell receptor (beta chain) was seen just once. Antigen unknown. One end of the junction is discordant with germline, which a read error may explain. Other nucleotide sequences from this sample produce the same CDR3. The source of the sample is a study of cytomegalovirus exposure and HLA in healthy donors. Background on the study: Counted in an early data release were approximately 85 million unique TCRs from HLA-typed donors. The study, taken as a whole, reports: V- and J-gene trimming of TCR beta was linked (in a later analysis) to a missense DCLRE1C variant. Certain sequence variants were highly shared and formed a cluster, and this cluster was likely a sequencing artifact.

PCR amplification relied on 60 Vbeta primers (plus 13 Jbeta primers). Repertoires were generated with immunoSEQ multiplex PCR, while TCRdb's copy carries only in-frame clones and drops some. The data show approximately 160,000 clones, roughly 77% seen once. The germline V gene has CDR1 MGHDK and CDR2 SYGVNS. The CDR3 totals 16 residues. Sequences were obtained from PBMCs. The rearrangement joins TRBV25-1 to TRBJ2-2, with 15 bases that match TRBD2. The receptor was derived from a woman aged 50 to 65 in good health and CMV-seropositive. CDR3 amino acids: CASSPGLAGGTGELFF. The CDR3 DNA reads as TGTGCCAGCAGCCCGGGACTAGCGGGAGGCACCGGGGAACTGTTTTTT.